This TCR beta chain was sequenced during a study of T cells in tuberculosis. The wider study: Sequenced TCRs come from CD1B-GMM tetramer-binding T cells. Study conclusions and caveats: Shorter CDR3-alpha in active tuberculosis partly drove smaller distances. Smaller distances to GMM-specific TCRs suggested their expansion in active tuberculosis.

The CDR3 has 16 residues. V dropped 4 bases and J dropped 9; count of bases not matched to a gene: 14. Germline V gene data show CDR1 as MNHNS and CDR2 as SASEGT. About this clone itself: Its antigen is not identified.

Libraries were prepared by immunoSEQ multiplex PCR; TCRdb keeps only in-frame clonotypes and omits some of them. The sample records tens of thousands of clones, around 90% being singletons. On average about 100,000 T cells per donor were immunosequenced. The chain joins TRBV6-1 to TRBJ1-2, with TRBD1 matching over 10 bases. The specimen was PBMCs. The clonotype comes from a donor aged 10-35 years with latent tuberculosis or without tuberculosis infection. Some clones in this sample may be carry-over from other donors' samples. The DNA of the CDR3 is TGTGCCAGCAGTGTTAACTACGGGACAGGGGATTCTCGCTACACCTTC. This translates into CASSVNYGTGDSRYTF.